Listed here are 10 T cell receptor beta chains from one sample, sequenced in a study of cytomegalovirus exposure and HLA in healthy donors. The primer mix had 60 Vbeta and 13 Jbeta primers. The assay was immunoSEQ multiplex PCR, and TCRdb's table has in-frame clones only and misses some. The data hold roughly 130,000 clones, with less than 85% observed a single time. Sequences were obtained from PBMCs. These receptors were obtained from a woman aged 45-65 years in good health and CMV-seropositive.

The chain recombines TRBV2 with TRBJ2-5; possible D gene TRBD1, 6 bases. The length of the CDR3 is 11 residues. V shed 8 bases and J shed 4 bases, with 8 bases lying between them. CDR1 is SNHLY, CDR2 FYNNEI, per germline. The CDR3 is CASLGGETQYF. Here the CDR3 DNA reads TGTGCCAGCCTAGGGGGAGAGACCCAGTACTTC.

This rearrangement joins TRBV7-8 to TRBJ2-5, with 12 bases matching TRBD2. CDR1 is SGHVS, CDR2 FQNEAQ, per germline. This CDR3 contains 15 residues. Germline trimming cut 5 bases from V and 5 bases from J; bases unmatched to any gene: 6. In DNA, the CDR3 is TGTGCCAGCAGCCCCACTAGCGGGGGGAGGGAGACCCAGTACTTC. Residues: CASSPTSGGRETQYF.

V gene TRBV21-1 combines with J gene TRBJ2-7; the table's D gene call, TRBD1, was not cross checked with the DNA. TRBV21-1 is annotated as a pseudogene. This CDR3 comprises 19 residues. CDR3 nucleotide sequence: TGTGCCAGCACCCAAGGCACCGGGACAGGCAACCTCAGCTCCTACGAGCAGTACTTC. Residues: CASTQGTGTGNLSSYEQYF.

This clone was seen only once. This chain joins TRBV28 and TRBJ2-1; TRBD1 might be the D (6 bases). This CDR3 contains 14 residues. The V gene's germline CDR1 is MDHEN and CDR2 SYDVKM. Trimming removed 6 bases at V and 7 bases at J, with 16 bases between. The CDR3 spells CASSAFTGSNEQFF. Here the CDR3 DNA reads TGTGCCAGCAGCGCATTCACAGGGAGTAATGAGCAGTTCTTC.

This chain connects TRBV7-6 to TRBJ1-1, with a possible D match to TRBD1 (6 bases). There are 14 residues in the CDR3. Trimming left V 1 base short and J 4 bases short, with 10 bases between. Germline assignment: CDR1 SGHVS and CDR2 FNYEAQ. In DNA form, the CDR3 reads TGTGCCAGCAGCTTAGGGGGGCTGGGCACTGAAGCTTTCTTT. Its protein product is CASSLGGLGTEAFF.

This chain connects TRBV30 to TRBJ2-5; D may be TRBD2 (6 bases). V was cut by 3 bases and J by 7 bases, with 21 bases left in between. The CDR3 is 15 amino acids. Germline-derived CDR1 and CDR2 are GTSNPN and SVGIG (reference sequence). CDR3 nucleotides: TGTGCCTGGAGCTCCTCAGGGCCGATGCGGGGGACCCAGTACTTC. Its translation is CAWSSSGPMRGTQYF.

The chain combines TRBV7-2 with TRBJ2-5, with TRBD2 identical over 8 bases. The CDR3 is made up of 14 amino acids. Germline V gene data show CDR1 as SGHTA and CDR2 as FQGNSA. Losses at the gene ends were 5 bases for V and 5 bases for J; bases not matched to a gene: 7. Here the CDR3 DNA reads TGTGCCAGCAGCCCGGGACTAGTGCACGAGACCCAGTACTTC. It codes for CASSPGLVHETQYF.

The rearrangement uses TRBV25-1 and TRBJ2-4, with 10 nucleotides matching TRBD1. J gave up 1 base and V 0 bases, and 6 bases lay outside the gene matches. The CDR3 is made up of 18 amino acids. Looked up from germline, CDR1 is MGHDK and CDR2 is SYGVNS. The CDR3 sequence: CASSEYTTGGAAKNIQYF. CDR3 sequence (DNA): TGTGCCAGCAGTGAATATACGACAGGGGGCGCGGCCAAAAACATTCAGTACTTC.

The V call is TRBV7-2, the J call TRBJ2-3; 9 positions match TRBD2. J lost 1 base, V lost 3 bases, and 5 bases had no gene match. The germline V gene encodes CDR1 SGHTA and CDR2 FQGNSA. CDR3 length: 16 residues. The CDR3 DNA reads TGTGCCAGCAGCTTTGCGGGGGGGGCCGGCACAGATACGCAGTATTTT. Protein: CASSFAGGAGTDTQYF.

This chain links TRBV9 with TRBJ2-4; TRBD1 might be the D (5 bases). V lost 0 bases, J lost 2 bases, and 12 bases lay in between. CDR1 SGDLS and CDR2 YYNGEE come from the germline V gene. The CDR3 extends over 16 amino acids. The CDR3 sequence is CASSVADRSPKNIQYF. CDR3 in DNA: TGTGCCAGCAGCGTAGCTGACAGATCTCCCAAAAACATTCAGTACTTC.